The clone carrying this TCR beta chain has only a few counts. The data are from a study of blood T cell repertoires in COVID-19. Overall study: Sample material is recorded as cDNA or gDNA derived from T cells, B-cell-depleted T cells, or PBMCs.

Trimming removed 0 bases at V and 3 bases at J, with 11 bases between. Germline V gene data show CDR1 as LGHDT and CDR2 as YNNKEL (reference sequence). This CDR3 has 15 residues. TCRdb keeps only in-frame clones here, not all; method: immunoSEQ multiplex PCR. The sample yields 170,000 or so clones, around 89% seen once. Participants reported their clinical history, and cohort assignment relied on those reports. V is TRBV3-1 (or the pseudogene TRBV3-2) and J is TRBJ1-2, with D uncertain. Sequencing was performed on PBMCs or T cells enriched from blood (not recorded which). The clonotype was recovered from a woman between 50 and 59 years old who had recovered from COVID-19. CDR3 coding DNA: TGTGCCAGCAGCCAAGATTCCAGGAACTACTATGGCTACACCTTC. Protein: CASSQDSRNYYGYTF.